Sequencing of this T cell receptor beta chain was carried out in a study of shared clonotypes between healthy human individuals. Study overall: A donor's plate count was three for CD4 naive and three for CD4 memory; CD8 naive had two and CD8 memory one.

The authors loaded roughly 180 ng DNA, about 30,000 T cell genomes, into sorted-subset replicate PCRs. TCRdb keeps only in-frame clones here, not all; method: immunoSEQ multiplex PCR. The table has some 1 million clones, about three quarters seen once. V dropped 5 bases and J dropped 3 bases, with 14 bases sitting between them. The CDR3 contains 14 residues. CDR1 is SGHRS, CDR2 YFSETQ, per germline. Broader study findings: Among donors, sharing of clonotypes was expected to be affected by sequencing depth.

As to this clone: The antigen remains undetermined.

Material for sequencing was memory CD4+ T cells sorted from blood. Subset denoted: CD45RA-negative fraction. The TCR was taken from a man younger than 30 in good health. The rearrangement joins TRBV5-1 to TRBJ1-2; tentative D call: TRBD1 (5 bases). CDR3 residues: CASRHVLGDYGYTF. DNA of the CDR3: TGCGCCAGCAGGCACGTTCTGGGGGACTATGGCTACACCTTC. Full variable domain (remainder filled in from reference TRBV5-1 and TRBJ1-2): KAGVTQTPRYLIKTRGQQVTLSCSPISGHRSVSWYQQTPGQGLQFLFEYFSETQRNKGNFPGRFSGRQFSNSRSEMNVSTLELGDSALYLCASRHVLGDYGYTFGSGTRLTVV.